This is a list of T cell receptor beta chains from one sample in a study of CD8 T cells in ankylosing spondylitis. MiXCR was run by TCRdb on the 5' RACE reads, yielding one entry per CDR3 protein. Here the sample spans fewer than 250,000 distinct CDR3 sequences, 18% being singletons. Source material: blood, either unsorted or a sorted T cell fraction (not recorded which). These receptors were taken from a male donor with ankylosing spondylitis. The CDR3 runs from the conserved cysteine through the conserved F or W. The D gene is left open where the match is weak. Only part of the rows carry a size: once, few, many, or a class if the clone is expanded.

TRBV20-1	few	NA	TRBJ2-2	TGCAGTGCTAGAGATCGTGCAGGGGGGTCGGTGACCGGGGAGCTGTTTTTT	CSARDRAGGSVTGELFF
TRBV11-2	NA	TRBD2	TRBJ2-7	TGTGCCAGCAGCTCTGGGACTAGCGGGACGTCCTACGAGCAGTACTTC	CASSSGTSGTSYEQYF
TRBV15	few	NA	TRBJ1-4	TGTGCCACCTCCCAGGGGCCATTAGATGAAAAACTGTTTTTT	CATSQGPLDEKLFF
TRBV30	NA	NA	TRBJ2-7	TGTGCAGTCAAGCGACTTAGCCCGTCGCAGTACTTC	CAVKRLSPSQYF
TRBV28	few	TRBD2	TRBJ2-3	TGTGCCAGCAGACCCTTAGCGGGAGAAGGTACAGATACGCAGTATTTT	CASRPLAGEGTDTQYF
TRBV12-3/TRBV12-4	few	NA	TRBJ1-2	TGTGCCAGCAGTTCTACATTAAACTATGGCTACACCTTC	CASSSTLNYGYTF
TRBV5-1	NA	TRBD1	TRBJ2-7	TGCGCCAGCAGCTCAGACAGGGAGCTCTACGAGCAGTACTTC	CASSSDRELYEQYF
TRBV20-1	few	NA	TRBJ2-6	TGCAGTGCTCGGACAGTCTCTGGGGTCAACGTCCTGACTTTC	CSARTVSGVNVLTF
TRBV9	few	NA	TRBJ1-1	TGTGCCAGCAGCGTAGTGTCAGGGGACATGAACACTGAAGCTTTCTTT	CASSVVSGDMNTEAFF
TRBV7-6	NA	TRBD2	TRBJ2-3	TGTGCCAGCAGCTTATTCAGCGGGGAGGGTACAGATACGCAGTATTTT	CASSLFSGEGTDTQYF
TRBV27	few	NA	TRBJ1-5	TGTGCCAGCAGTTTATCGGGGGACATAGATCAGCCCCAGCATTTT	CASSLSGDIDQPQHF
TRBV5-8	NA	NA	TRBJ2-7	TGTGCCAGCACTACTGAGGCCTACGAGCAGTACTTC	CASTTEAYEQYF
TRBV7-9	few	TRBD2	TRBJ2-5	TGTGCCAGCAGCCCCCCGGGAGGGGAGACCCAGTACTTC	CASSPPGGETQYF
TRBV25-1	NA	TRBD2	TRBJ2-7	TGTGCCAGCAGTGATCACATCCGGGACTACCCCTCCTACGAGCAGTACTTC	CASSDHIRDYPSYEQYF
TRBV28	few	TRBD2	TRBJ2-3	TGTGCCAGCAGTTGGACTAGCGGGAGTTTAGATACGCAGTATTTT	CASSWTSGSLDTQYF
TRBV19	few	NA	TRBJ1-1	TGTGCCAGTAGTATTGGGATCACTGAAGCTTTCTTT	CASSIGITEAFF
TRBV19	few	NA	TRBJ2-7	TGTGCCAGTAGTATTGCCGGGGGTGAGGTGGAGCAGTACTTC	CASSIAGGEVEQYF
TRBV6-5	few	NA	TRBJ1-5	TGTGCCAGCAGTTTTACTACAGGCCAGGGCAATCAGCCCCAGCATTTT	CASSFTTGQGNQPQHF
TRBV6-5	few	NA	TRBJ1-5	TGTGCCAGCCAGGCTTACAATCAGCCCCAGCATTTT	CASQAYNQPQHF
TRBV4-1	NA	TRBD1	TRBJ1-1	TGCGCCAGCAGCCAAGATATAAGTGTGGGGACAGAAGAAGCTTTCTTT	CASSQDISVGTEEAFF
TRBV29-1	few	NA	TRBJ2-1	TGCAGCGCCGGGTGGGGGGATGAGCAGTTCTTC	CSAGWGDEQFF
TRBV29-1	few	NA	TRBJ2-5	TGCAGCGTTGGAACAAACCAGGGAGGCGAGACCCAGTACTTC	CSVGTNQGGETQYF
TRBV7-2	NA	TRBD2	TRBJ2-7	TGTGCCAGCAGCTTAGGGTTAGCGGGATCGGCTTACGAGCAGTACTTC	CASSLGLAGSAYEQYF
TRBV9	NA	NA	TRBJ2-7	TGTGCCAGCAGCCCGCCGAGAGGATACGAGCAGTACTTC	CASSPPRGYEQYF
TRBV5-1	few	TRBD1	TRBJ1-1	TGCGCCAGCAGCTTGGGACAGGGGGCCGGTACTGAAGCTTTCTTT	CASSLGQGAGTEAFF
TRBV12-3/TRBV12-4	NA	NA	TRBJ2-2	TGTGCCAGCAGCCCTCAGACAGTGAACACCGGGGAGCTGTTTTTT	CASSPQTVNTGELFF
TRBV6-2/TRBV6-3	NA	TRBD2	TRBJ2-7	TGTGCCAGCAGTTACTCGACGGCTAGCGGCGAGCAGTACTTC	CASSYSTASGEQYF
TRBV5-1	few	TRBD1	TRBJ2-1	TGCGCCAGCAGCTCCCGACAGGGGCCCTACAATGAGCAGTTCTTC	CASSSRQGPYNEQFF
TRBV12-3/TRBV12-4	NA	NA	TRBJ1-2	TGTGCCAGCAGTTCTTTAGTACAGGAGAACTATGGCTACACCTTC	CASSSLVQENYGYTF
TRBV29-1	few	NA	TRBJ2-1	TGCAGCGTTGTAGGTCTGGGGGCTGTAGATGAGCAGTTCTTC	CSVVGLGAVDEQFF
TRBV29-1	many	TRBD1	TRBJ2-2	TGCAGCGTTCCCGGACAGGGGGAAACCGGGGAGCTGTTTTTT	CSVPGQGETGELFF
TRBV29-1	few	NA	TRBJ1-1	TGCAGCGTCCCGGAGGCGAGTGGGACTGAAGCTTTCTTT	CSVPEASGTEAFF
TRBV9	NA	NA	TRBJ2-1	TGTGCCAGCAGCGTAGTGGGACTCACCAATGAGCAGTTCTTC	CASSVVGLTNEQFF
TRBV4-1	NA	TRBD1	TRBJ1-4	TGCGCCAGCAGCCAAGTATCGGGACAGATGGGTGAAAAACTGTTTTTT	CASSQVSGQMGEKLFF
TRBV7-9	NA	NA	TRBJ2-1	TGTGCCAGCATCAAAAGTGGCAACCACAATGAGCAGTTCTTC	CASIKSGNHNEQFF
TRBV20-1	many	TRBD2	TRBJ2-1	TGCAGTGCCCTACTTTTAAGCGGGAGCTCCTACAATGAGCAGTTCTTC	CSALLLSGSSYNEQFF
TRBV6-1	NA	TRBD1	TRBJ1-1	TGTGCCAGCAGGCCTGACAGGGGGGCTGAAGCTTTCTTT	CASRPDRGAEAFF
TRBV12-3/TRBV12-4	NA	NA	TRBJ2-3	TGTGCCAGCAATTTTGGAGGGCCGGGCACAGATACGCAGTATTTT	CASNFGGPGTDTQYF
TRBV4-2	few	TRBD2	TRBJ2-1	TGTGCCAGCAGCCAAGATCTCGGGACTAGCGGGAATGAGCAGTTCTTC	CASSQDLGTSGNEQFF
TRBV7-9	NA	NA	TRBJ2-5	TGTGCCAGCAGCTTCGCAGGGGCAAACCAAGAGACCCAGTACTTC	CASSFAGANQETQYF
TRBV2	NA	TRBD2	TRBJ2-1	TGTGCCAGCAGTACTAGCGGGGGTGATGAGCAGTTCTTC	CASSTSGGDEQFF
TRBV6-1	few	TRBD2	TRBJ2-3	TGTGCCAGCAGCCCGGGGACTAGCGTAGCAGATACGCAGTATTTT	CASSPGTSVADTQYF
TRBV4-1	few	NA	TRBJ1-1	TGCGCCAGCAGCGTAGACGCGAGGACTGAAGCTTTCTTT	CASSVDARTEAFF
TRBV20-1	few	NA	TRBJ1-1	TGCAGTGCTAGAGATCTGTGGGGGGAAAGGTCTGAAGCTTTCTTT	CSARDLWGERSEAFF
TRBV7-9	NA	TRBD2	TRBJ2-3	TGTGCCAGCAACGAAGTAGGAGCGGGGGGGAGCACAGATACGCAGTATTTT	CASNEVGAGGSTDTQYF
TRBV7-9	few	TRBD1	TRBJ2-7	TGTGCCAGCAGCTCTCCAGGGGGCTACGAGCAGTACTTC	CASSSPGGYEQYF
TRBV6-5	NA	NA	TRBJ2-5	TGTGCCAGCAGTTCTTGGGGGAGCACCGGAGAGACCCAGTACTTC	CASSSWGSTGETQYF
TRBV27	NA	NA	TRBJ1-5	TGTGCCAGCAGTTTATGGATGGGTAATCAGCCCCAGCATTTT	CASSLWMGNQPQHF
TRBV12-3/TRBV12-4	many	NA	TRBJ1-1	TGTGCCAGCAGTCAGATAGGTGAAGCTTTCTTT	CASSQIGEAFF
TRBV7-9	NA	NA	TRBJ2-3	TGTGCCAGCAGCCCAGAGACAGGAACAGATACGCAGTATTTT	CASSPETGTDTQYF
TRBV7-2	NA	NA	TRBJ2-1	TGTGCCAGCAGCCGGACCGGGGACGGGGCCAATGAGCAGTTCTTC	CASSRTGDGANEQFF
TRBV7-8	NA	NA	TRBJ2-4	TGTGCCAGCAGCTTAATCTCAGGGGCCAAAAACATTCAGTACTTC	CASSLISGAKNIQYF
TRBV12-3/TRBV12-4	many	TRBD1	TRBJ1-1	TGTGCCAGCAGTTTCGACAGGGGCACTGAAGCTTTCTTT	CASSFDRGTEAFF